This TCR beta chain was captured in a study of blood T cell repertoires in COVID-19. This CDR3 region has 14 residues. From germline, CDR1 is SQVTM and CDR2 ANQGSEA. V lost 0 bases and J 4 bases, leaving 10 bases between the germline ends. Generated by immunoSEQ multiplex PCR, the TCRdb table keeps only in-frame clones and is missing some. This table has around 220,000 clones, around 83% appearing once. Those enrolled, adults aged roughly 18 to 100 years, came from about 24 US areas. Participant-given clinical history determined each cohort assignment. Two negative PCRs, clearance, or symptom resolution characterized the recovered Cohort 3 donors.

V gene TRBV29-1 combines with J gene TRBJ1-3; D not certain. Material: PBMCs or T cells enriched from blood (not recorded which). The clonotype was recovered from a woman aged 40 to 49 who had recovered from COVID-19. CDR3: CSVEDPGYGNTIYF. For the CDR3, the DNA is TGCAGCGTTGAAGATCCCGGGTACGGAAACACCATATATTTT. The full variable domain, in which reference TRBV29-1 and TRBJ1-3 provide the parts outside the CDR3, is SAVISQKPSRDICQRGTSLTIQCQVDSQVTMMFWYRQQPGQSLTLIATANQGSEATYESGFVIDKFPISRPNLTFSTLTVSNMSPEDSSIYLCSVEDPGYGNTIYFGEGSWLTVV.